These 24 T cell receptor beta chains share one sample of origin, sequenced in a study of blood T cells in healthy people across ages. Using a J-beta primer mix together with a sample-barcoded 5' primer, a second PCR was run for 7 to 11 cycles. TCRdb recomputed calls from the 5' RACE reads with MiXCR, one row per CDR3 protein. The sample lists hundreds of thousands of distinct CDR3 sequences, around 42% seen once, with roughly a fifth in the top ten. The sequenced material came from blood. The source is a man in his sixties in good health.

This clonotype was seen many times. J is TRBJ2-3 and V is TRBV4-2; TRBD2 matches at 11 bases. The V segment lost 4 bases and the J segment 2 bases; nucleotides outside the gene matches: 5. There are 16 residues in the CDR3. The germline V gene encodes CDR1 LGHNA and CDR2 YNFKEQ. The CDR3 region is CASSPQLAGDTDTQYF. CDR3 in DNA: TGTGCCAGCAGCCCACAACTAGCGGGGGACACAGATACGCAGTATTTT.

This clonotype was counted many times. This sequence joins TRBV29-1 and TRBJ2-7; 11 bases align to TRBD1. Germline V gene sequence: CDR1 SQVTM, CDR2 ANQGSEA. V gave up 7 bases and J gave up 3 bases; unmatched junction bases: 11. The CDR3 is 15 residues long. The CDR3: CSAQSGQGGIYEQYF. DNA for the CDR3: TGCAGCGCCCAGTCGGGACAGGGGGGGATCTACGAGCAGTACTTC.

This clonotype has just one count. The chain combines TRBV6-6 with TRBJ2-1; 9 bases agree with TRBD2. The J call may not be correct, given that the DNA end is closer to TRBJ2-7. CDR1 and CDR2 (germline): MNHNY, SVGAGI (reference sequence). The CDR3 runs to 13 residues. DNA of the CDR3: TGTGCCAGCAGTGATCTAGCGGGGAATGAGCAGTACTTC. Its translation: CASSDLAGNEQYF.

The chain links TRBV20-1 to TRBJ2-1, with 10 bases aligning to TRBD2. Looked up from germline, CDR1 is DFQATT and CDR2 is SNEGSKA (reference sequence). V shed 0 bases, J shed 5 bases, and the junction held 10 bases outside the gene matches. The CDR3 loop spans 17 amino acids. DNA for the CDR3: TGCAGTGCTAGAGACGGAAATAGCGGGGGGTCTGACAATGAGCAGTTCTTC. The encoded protein is CSARDGNSGGSDNEQFF.

This clonotype occurred many times. The rearrangement links TRBV20-1 to TRBJ2-1; 8 bases line up with TRBD2. The CDR3 runs 16 residues. V shed 0 bases and J 4 bases; nucleotides not matched to a gene: 8. Germline V gene lookup returns CDR1 DFQATT and CDR2 SNEGSKA (reference sequence). This CDR3 is CSARDHSGGAYNEQFF. The CDR3 bases are TGCAGTGCTAGAGATCATTCGGGGGGGGCATACAATGAGCAGTTCTTC.

The chain joins TRBV4-2 to TRBJ2-3, with D hard to call. The V gene's germline CDR1 is LGHNA and CDR2 YNFKEQ. V was shortened by 6 bases and J by 0 bases, with 7 bases between the two germline ends. The CDR3 is 13 residues long. The CDR3 DNA sequence: TGTGCCAGCAGGGCGGAAAGCACAGATACGCAGTATTTT. It yields the protein CASRAESTDTQYF.

This clonotype was recorded at least ten times. The chain recombines TRBV30 with TRBJ2-6; tentatively, D is TRBD1 (5 bases). CDR3 length: 15 amino acids. Germline CDR1 GTSNPN, CDR2 SVGIG (reference sequence). The germline V and J ends were trimmed by 2 bases and 1 base, with 9 bases remaining between them. The CDR3 DNA follows: TGTGCCTGGAGTTCGCAGGGATCTGGGGCCAACGTCCTGACTTTC. Amino acids: CAWSSQGSGANVLTF.

This clonotype was recorded a few times. The chain is built from TRBV6-2 or TRBV6-3 and TRBJ1-1, with D unresolved. Trimming cost V 6 bases and J 6 bases, with 17 bases left between them. Germline V lookup: CDR1 MNHEY, CDR2 SVGEGT. The CDR3 totals 14 residues. CDR3 coding DNA: TGTGCCAGCAGCCGCAACACCCTGGGCGCTGAAGCTTTCTTT. Translating it yields CASSRNTLGAEAFF.

This clonotype showed up many times. The chain uses TRBV29-1 and TRBJ2-5, with 8 nucleotides matching TRBD2. Germline lookup yields CDR1 SQVTM and CDR2 ANQGSEA. The CDR3 covers 14 residues. V was pared by 8 bases and J by 5 bases, with 13 bases of the junction left unmatched. The CDR3 loop is CSYSRLASGETQYF. The CDR3 nucleotides read TGCAGCTACTCTCGACTAGCGTCGGGCGAGACCCAGTACTTC.

The chain carries TRBV20-1 and TRBJ2-4; TRBD1 matches 10 bases. Trimming cost V 5 bases and J 9 bases; bases outside gene matches: 7. CDR3 length: 13 amino acids. Germline CDR1 and CDR2: DFQATT and SNEGSKA (reference sequence). The CDR3 sequence is CSARGTGVSIQYF. Written as DNA, the CDR3 is TGCAGTGCTCGAGGGACAGGGGTGAGCATTCAGTACTTC.

V is TRBV18 and J is TRBJ1-1; weak D call: TRBD1 (6 bases). This CDR3 region has 14 residues. Trimming took off 4 bases at V and 5 bases at J, with 14 bases between the two ends. Germline CDR1 and CDR2: KGHSH and LQKENI. The CDR3 DNA follows: TGTGCCAGCTCACAAAGACAGGAACCGACTGAAGCTTTCTTT. It is translated as CASSQRQEPTEAFF.

The V call is TRBV4-1, the J call TRBJ1-1; D uncertain. The V gene lost 3 bases and the J gene lost 3 bases, with 17 bases spanning the gap. Looked up from germline, CDR1 is MGHRA and CDR2 is YSYEKL. This CDR3 has 16 residues. CDR3 sequence: CASSHLKMNSYTEAFF. DNA of the CDR3: TGCGCCAGCAGCCACCTTAAGATGAACAGTTACACTGAAGCTTTCTTT.

This clonotype was seen just once. J is TRBJ2-3 and V is TRBV9; TRBD2 might be the D (6 bases). Germline V lookup: CDR1 SGDLS, CDR2 YYNGEE. CDR3 size: 17 residues. The V end was cut by 0 bases, the J end by 1 base, with 15 bases between. In DNA, the CDR3 is TGTGCCAGCAGCGTAGCCCCGGGGGAGAAAGGCACAGATACGCAGTATTTT. Translating it yields CASSVAPGEKGTDTQYF.

This clonotype occurred once. V gene TRBV6-1 combines with J gene TRBJ1-4; D is perhaps TRBD1 (5 bases). CDR1 is MNHNS and CDR2 is SASEGT in the germline V gene. The CDR3 spans 17 residues. Trimming shortened V by 0 bases and J by 8 bases, and 19 bases separated the two germline ends. CDR3 sequence (DNA): TGTGCCAGCAGTGAAGCTCATTTTGGGGCGGGTCGAGAAAAACTGTTTTTT. This translates into CASSEAHFGAGREKLFF.

This clonotype was seen repeatedly, ten times or more. The V call is TRBV12-3 or TRBV12-4, the J call TRBJ2-7; 16 bases line up with TRBD2. The CDR3 runs 17 residues. Unmatched junction bases numbered 10, after V lost 6 bases and J lost 5 bases. The CDR3: CASRGTSGGAFSHEQYF. The DNA for the CDR3 is TGTGCCAGCAGAGGGACTAGCGGGGGGGCGTTTTCCCACGAGCAGTACTTC.

This clonotype has more than one count but fewer than ten. This chain uses TRBV5-1 with TRBJ2-3; D is undetermined. The germline V gene encodes CDR1 SGHRS and CDR2 YFSETQ. The germline V and J ends were trimmed by 6 bases and 0 bases, with 14 bases remaining between them. The CDR3 totals 15 residues. The CDR3 coding sequence is TGCGCCAGCAAGGAGTTAGCCACGAGCACAGATACGCAGTATTTT. It yields the protein CASKELATSTDTQYF. The full variable domain, completed using reference TRBV5-1 and TRBJ2-3, is KAGVTQTPRYLIKTRGQQVTLSCSPISGHRSVSWYQQTPGQGLQFLFEYFSETQRNKGNFPGRFSGRQFSNSRSEMNVSTLELGDSALYLCASKELATSTDTQYFGPGTRLTVL.

In this sample, this clonotype turned up a few times. The V and J genes are TRBV20-1 and TRBJ2-1; tentatively, D is TRBD2 (6 bases). V lost 3 bases, J lost 10 bases, and 16 bases lay in between. Germline-derived CDR1 and CDR2 are DFQATT and SNEGSKA (reference sequence). This CDR3 region has 13 residues. Written as DNA, the CDR3 is TGCAGTGCTAGGTGGGGGGAGTTCGTGGAGCAGTTCTTC. Residues: CSARWGEFVEQFF.

V gene TRBV20-1 combines with J gene TRBJ2-7; 11 bases match TRBD2. Germline CDR1 DFQATT, CDR2 SNEGSKA (reference sequence). There are 15 residues in the CDR3. The V segment lost 1 base and the J segment 2 bases; nucleotides outside the gene matches: 4. Here the CDR3 DNA reads TGCAGTGCTAGAGGGTCTAGCGGGGGGACCTACGAGCAGTACTTC. Protein product: CSARGSSGGTYEQYF.

The chain combines TRBV2 with TRBJ2-2, with a weak D call TRBD1 (5 bases). V lost 7 bases and J 6 bases, leaving 12 bases between the germline ends. Germline V CDR1 and CDR2: SNHLY, FYNNEI. The CDR3 has 13 amino acids. The CDR3 sequence is CASNERGPGELFF. DNA for the CDR3: TGTGCCAGCAACGAAAGGGGTCCCGGGGAGCTGTTTTTT.

The chain is built from TRBV14 and TRBJ2-3; 8 bases match TRBD1. With V trimmed by 6 bases and J by 3 bases, 11 bases remained unmatched. This CDR3 region has 16 residues. Germline V lookup: CDR1 SGHDN, CDR2 FVKESK. The CDR3 loop reads CASSHSRDRRTDTQYF. The CDR3 coding sequence is TGTGCCAGCAGTCACTCACGGGACAGGAGAACAGATACGCAGTATTTT.

This clonotype has a handful of counts. J is TRBJ2-7 and V is TRBV6-2 or TRBV6-3; weak D call: TRBD2 (5 bases). CDR3 length: 13 residues. Germline V lookup: CDR1 MNHEY, CDR2 SVGEGT. The germline V and J ends were trimmed by 7 bases and 0 bases, with 10 bases remaining between them. CDR3 bases: TGTGCCAGCACTCCAGCGGACTCCTACGAGCAGTACTTC. It encodes CASTPADSYEQYF.

V usage is TRBV3-1 and J usage is TRBJ1-2; D unresolved. CDR3 length: 15 amino acids. V gave up 1 base and J gave up 2 bases, with 11 bases separating them. CDR1 and CDR2 from the germline V gene are LGHDT and YNNKEL (reference sequence). This CDR3 reads CASSQGQGRNYGYTF. The CDR3, as DNA: TGTGCCAGCAGCCAAGGTCAAGGGAGGAACTATGGCTACACCTTC.

The V and J genes are TRBV10-3 and TRBJ1-2, with no clear D. Per germline, CDR1 ENHRY and CDR2 SYGVKD. The CDR3 covers 13 residues. V shed 5 bases and J shed 1 base, with 8 bases lying between them. The CDR3: CAISHTVNYGYTF. The CDR3, as DNA: TGTGCCATCAGTCATACAGTTAACTATGGCTACACCTTC.

The genes are TRBV20-1 and TRBJ1-1; unclear D gene. V was pared by 0 bases and J by 4 bases, with 15 bases between. CDR1 and CDR2 (germline): DFQATT, SNEGSKA (reference sequence). There are 15 residues in the CDR3. The CDR3, as DNA: TGCAGTGCTAGAGATGGGTCCCCCCCGGGCACTGAAGCTTTCTTT. Its translation is CSARDGSPPGTEAFF.